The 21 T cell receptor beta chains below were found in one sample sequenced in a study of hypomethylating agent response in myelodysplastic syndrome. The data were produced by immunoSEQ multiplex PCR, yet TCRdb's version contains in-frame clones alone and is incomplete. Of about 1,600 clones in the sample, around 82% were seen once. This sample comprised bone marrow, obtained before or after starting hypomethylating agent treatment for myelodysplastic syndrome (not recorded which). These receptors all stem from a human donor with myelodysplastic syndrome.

CDR3 loop: CASSDLTSLSKNIQYF. The DNA of the CDR3 is TGTGCCAGCAGTGACTTGACTAGTCTATCCAAAAACATTCAGTACTTC. The chain has TRBV2 and TRBJ2-4; the D gene is possibly TRBD2 (6 bases). This CDR3 is 16 amino acids long. Trimming shortened V by 3 bases and J by 2 bases, and 14 bases separated the two germline ends. Looked up from germline, CDR1 is SNHLY and CDR2 is FYNNEI.

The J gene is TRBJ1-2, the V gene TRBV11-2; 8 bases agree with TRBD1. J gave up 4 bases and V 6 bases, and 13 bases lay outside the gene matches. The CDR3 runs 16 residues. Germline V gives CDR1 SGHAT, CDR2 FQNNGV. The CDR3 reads CASSTYRDRQIYGYTF. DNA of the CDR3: TGTGCCAGCAGTACGTACCGGGACAGGCAAATCTATGGCTACACCTTC. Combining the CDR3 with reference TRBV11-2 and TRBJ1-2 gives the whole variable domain EAGVAQSPRYKIIEKRQSVAFWCNPISGHATLYWYQQILGQGPKLLIQFQNNGVVDDSQLPKDRFSAERLKGVDSTLKIQPAKLEDSAVYLCASSTYRDRQIYGYTFGSGTRLTVV.

The CDR3 DNA reads as TGTGCCAGCTCACCTCGACAGGGTAGGGAGACCCAGTACTTC. Translating gives CASSPRQGRETQYF. The chain joins TRBV18 to TRBJ2-5; 7 positions agree with TRBD1. After removal of 3 bases from V and 5 bases from J, the junction contained 6 bases not matched to a gene. CDR1 and CDR2 (germline): KGHSH, LQKENI. CDR3 length equals 14 residues.

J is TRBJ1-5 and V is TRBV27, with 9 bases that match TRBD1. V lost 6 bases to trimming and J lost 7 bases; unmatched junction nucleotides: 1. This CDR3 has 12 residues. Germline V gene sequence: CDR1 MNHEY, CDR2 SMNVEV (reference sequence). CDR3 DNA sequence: TGTGCCAGCAGGACAGGGGGGCAGCCCCAGCATTTT. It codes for CASRTGGQPQHF.

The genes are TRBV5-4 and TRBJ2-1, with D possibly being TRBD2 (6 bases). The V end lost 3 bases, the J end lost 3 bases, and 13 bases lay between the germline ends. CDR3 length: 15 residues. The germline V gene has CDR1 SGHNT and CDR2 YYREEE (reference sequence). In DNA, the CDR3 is TGTGCCAGCAGCTCCGGGACTCCCCACTACAATGAGCAGTTCTTC. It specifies CASSSGTPHYNEQFF.

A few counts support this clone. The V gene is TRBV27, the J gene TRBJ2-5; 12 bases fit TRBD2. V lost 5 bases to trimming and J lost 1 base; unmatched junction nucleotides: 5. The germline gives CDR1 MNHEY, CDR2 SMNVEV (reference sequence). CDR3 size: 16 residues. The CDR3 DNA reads TGTGCCAGCAGTCAGGGACTAGCGGGCCTCCAAGAGACCCAGTACTTC. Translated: CASSQGLAGLQETQYF.

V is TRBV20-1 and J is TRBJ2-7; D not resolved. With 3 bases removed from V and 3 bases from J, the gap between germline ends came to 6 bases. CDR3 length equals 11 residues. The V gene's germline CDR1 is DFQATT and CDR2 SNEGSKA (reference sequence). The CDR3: CSASSNYEQYF. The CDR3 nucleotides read TGCAGTGCTAGTAGTAACTACGAGCAGTACTTC.

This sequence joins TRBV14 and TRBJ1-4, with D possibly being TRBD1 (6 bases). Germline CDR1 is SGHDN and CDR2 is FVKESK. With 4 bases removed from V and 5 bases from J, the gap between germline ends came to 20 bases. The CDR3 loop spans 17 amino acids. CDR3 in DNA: TGTGCCAGCAGCCGGCGAGGAATCGGGCAGGGGAATGAAAAACTGTTTTTT. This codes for CASSRRGIGQGNEKLFF.

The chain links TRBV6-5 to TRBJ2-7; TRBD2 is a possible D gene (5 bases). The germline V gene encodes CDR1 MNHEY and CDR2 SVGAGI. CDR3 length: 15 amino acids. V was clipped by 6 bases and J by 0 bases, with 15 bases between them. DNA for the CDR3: TGTGCCAGCAGGGACCGGGGAATATCCTCCTACGAGCAGTACTTC. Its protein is CASRDRGISSYEQYF.

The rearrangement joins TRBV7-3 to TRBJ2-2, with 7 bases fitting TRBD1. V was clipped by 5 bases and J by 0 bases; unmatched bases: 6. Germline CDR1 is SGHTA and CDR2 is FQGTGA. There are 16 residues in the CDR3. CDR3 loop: CASSPHGTANTGELFF. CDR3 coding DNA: TGTGCCAGCAGCCCGCACGGGACAGCGAACACCGGGGAGCTGTTTTTT.

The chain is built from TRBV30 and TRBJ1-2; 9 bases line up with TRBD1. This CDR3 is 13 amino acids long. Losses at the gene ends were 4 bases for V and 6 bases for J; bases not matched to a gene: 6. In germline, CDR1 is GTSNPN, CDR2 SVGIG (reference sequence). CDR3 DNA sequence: TGTGCCTGGAACAAACAGGGGGCCCATGGCTACACCTTC. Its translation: CAWNKQGAHGYTF. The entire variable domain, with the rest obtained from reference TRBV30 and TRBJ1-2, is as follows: SQTIHQWPATLVQPVGSPLSLECTVEGTSNPNLYWYRQAAGRGLQLLFYSVGIGQISSEVPQNLSASRPQDRQFILSSKKLLLSDSGFYLCAWNKQGAHGYTFGSGTRLTVV.

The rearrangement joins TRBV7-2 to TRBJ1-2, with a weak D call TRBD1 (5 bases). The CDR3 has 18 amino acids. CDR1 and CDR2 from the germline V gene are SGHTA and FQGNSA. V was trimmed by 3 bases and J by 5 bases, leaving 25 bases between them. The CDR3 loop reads CASSLGGGTLGLGYGYTF. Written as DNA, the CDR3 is TGTGCCAGCAGCTTGGGGGGGGGAACGCTGGGCTTGGGATATGGCTACACCTTC.

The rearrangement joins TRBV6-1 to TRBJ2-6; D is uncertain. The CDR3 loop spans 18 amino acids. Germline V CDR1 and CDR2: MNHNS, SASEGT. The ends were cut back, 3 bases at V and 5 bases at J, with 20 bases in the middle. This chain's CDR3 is CASSEVRSMHSRANVLTF. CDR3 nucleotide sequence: TGTGCCAGCAGTGAGGTGCGCTCTATGCACAGTCGGGCCAACGTCCTGACTTTC.

DNA of the CDR3: TGCGCCAGCAGCCACGGGACAGGGGCCACTAATGAAAAACTGTTTTTT. This gives the protein CASSHGTGATNEKLFF. The chain couples TRBV4-3 to TRBJ1-4, with 10 bases fitting TRBD1. After removal of 3 bases from V and 2 bases from J, the junction contained 3 bases not matched to a gene. The CDR3 runs 16 residues. Per germline, CDR1 LGHNA and CDR2 YSLEER.

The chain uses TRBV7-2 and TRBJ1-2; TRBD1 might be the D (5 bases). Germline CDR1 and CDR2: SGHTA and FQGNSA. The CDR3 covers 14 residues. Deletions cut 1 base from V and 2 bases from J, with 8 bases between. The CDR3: CASSLGGGNYGYTF. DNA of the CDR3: TGTGCCAGCAGCTTAGGCGGGGGGAACTATGGCTACACCTTC.

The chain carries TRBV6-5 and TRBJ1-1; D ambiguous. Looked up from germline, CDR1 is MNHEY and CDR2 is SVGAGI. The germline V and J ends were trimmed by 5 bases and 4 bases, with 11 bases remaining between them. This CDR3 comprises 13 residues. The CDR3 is CASSIQESTEAFF. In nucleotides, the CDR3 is TGTGCCAGCAGTATCCAAGAGAGCACTGAAGCTTTCTTT.

Written as DNA, the CDR3 is TGTGCCACCAGCAGAGGAGGGGGTTTTAGCGGGGGGACCTACGAGCAGTACTTC. This codes for CATSRGGGFSGGTYEQYF. The chain joins TRBV15 to TRBJ2-7, with TRBD2 matching over 10 bases. This CDR3 has 18 residues. The germline CDR1 and CDR2 sequences are LNHNV and YYDKDF (reference sequence). V was pared by 1 base and J by 2 bases, with 11 bases of the junction left unmatched.

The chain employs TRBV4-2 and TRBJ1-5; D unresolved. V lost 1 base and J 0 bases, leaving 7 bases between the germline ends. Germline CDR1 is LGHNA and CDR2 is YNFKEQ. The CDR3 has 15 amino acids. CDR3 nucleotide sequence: TGTGCCAGCAGCCAAGGATGGGATAGCAATCAGCCCCAGCATTTT. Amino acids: CASSQGWDSNQPQHF.

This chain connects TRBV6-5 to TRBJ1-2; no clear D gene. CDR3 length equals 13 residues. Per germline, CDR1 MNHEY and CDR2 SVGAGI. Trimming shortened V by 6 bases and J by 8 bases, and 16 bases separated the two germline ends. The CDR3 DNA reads TGTGCCAGCAGGCCGGTACACTATGCCGGCTACACCTTC. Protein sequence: CASRPVHYAGYTF.

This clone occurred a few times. CDR3 bases: TGTGCCGGTGGGGGTAGCCCGAGCTCCTACGAGCAGTACTTC. This gives the protein CAGGGSPSSYEQYF. The chain links TRBV2 to TRBJ2-7; either TRBD1 or TRBD2 may fit D (5 bases each). Germline values: CDR1 SNHLY, CDR2 FYNNEI. With 11 bases removed from V and 0 bases from J, the gap between germline ends came to 17 bases. The CDR3 covers 14 residues.

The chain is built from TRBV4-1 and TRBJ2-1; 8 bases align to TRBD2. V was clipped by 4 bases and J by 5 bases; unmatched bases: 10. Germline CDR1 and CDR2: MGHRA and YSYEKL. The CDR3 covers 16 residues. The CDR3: CASSLLGLAGNNEQFF. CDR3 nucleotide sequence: TGCGCCAGCAGCCTCTTAGGGCTAGCGGGCAACAATGAGCAGTTCTTC.